The 29 T cell receptor beta chains below were found in one sample sequenced in a study of identical twins. TCRdb reanalysed the 5' RACE reads using MiXCR and keeps one entry per CDR3 protein. Of around 490,000 distinct CDR3 sequences detected, 14% appear once; the ten largest clones hold more than 0.8%. These data were also filed under a second study, of yellow fever vaccine responses in identical twins.

The specimen sequenced was CD4+ T cells sorted from blood. These TCRs come from a woman aged 18-29 years in good health.

The CDR3 loop reads CASSLARLSGYSYNEQFF. Here the CDR3 DNA reads TGTGCCAGCAGTTTAGCCCGGCTTAGCGGGTACTCCTACAATGAGCAGTTCTTC. The chain uses TRBV12-3 or TRBV12-4 and TRBJ2-1, with 7 nucleotides matching TRBD2. This CDR3 has 18 residues. Trimming took 0 bases from V and 0 from J; bases not matched to a gene: 8.

This rearrangement joins TRBV4-1 to TRBJ2-3; D gene uncertain. V was pared by 0 bases and J by 2 bases, with 12 bases between. The CDR3 is made up of 16 amino acids. Per germline, CDR1 MGHRA and CDR2 YSYEKL. The CDR3 DNA sequence: TGCGCCAGCAGCCAAGACGGCCGTCGAGTCACAGATACGCAGTATTTT. Its protein product is CASSQDGRRVTDTQYF.

This clonotype was picked up a small number of times. This sequence joins TRBV6-1 and TRBJ2-1; possible D gene TRBD2, 5 bases. The V gene lost 6 bases and the J gene lost 8 bases, with 20 bases spanning the gap. The CDR3 sequence is 15 residues long. Looked up from germline, CDR1 is MNHNS and CDR2 is SASEGT. The CDR3 DNA reads as TGTGCCAGCAGGGATCGGACCCTTAGTAGCGATGAGCAGTTCTTC. This sequence encodes CASRDRTLSSDEQFF.

CDR3 DNA sequence: TGTGCCAGCAGCCTGATGGCAGGGGGGACCGCTAACTATGGCTACACCTTC. As protein: CASSLMAGGTANYGYTF. The chain employs TRBV11-3 and TRBJ1-2; 7 positions match TRBD1. V trimming: 5 bases; J trimming: 0 bases; junction bases outside the gene matches: 12. The CDR3 length is 17 residues. CDR1 and CDR2 (germline): SGHNT, YENEEA.

In this sample, this clonotype turned up once. V is TRBV25-1 and J is TRBJ2-3; the D gene could be TRBD1 or TRBD2 (5 bases each). CDR1 is MGHDK, CDR2 SYGVNS, per germline. The CDR3 is 15 residues long. Trimming took off 5 bases at V and 8 bases at J, with 20 bases between the two ends. This CDR3 is CASSTGTQVHGTQYF. The CDR3 nucleotides are TGTGCCAGCAGTACCGGGACCCAGGTCCACGGTACGCAGTATTTT.

This clonotype showed up many times. The rearrangement links TRBV28 to TRBJ1-1; no firm D call. Trimming stripped 8 bases from V and 2 bases from J, with 15 bases between. CDR3 size: 14 residues. Germline V gene data show CDR1 as MDHEN and CDR2 as SYDVKM. The CDR3 DNA reads as TGTGCCAGCGAAGAAGGGCCCCTTAACACTGAAGCTTTCTTT. Its translation: CASEEGPLNTEAFF.

The genes are TRBV14 and TRBJ2-2; 8 positions match TRBD2. The junction had 5 bases not matched to a gene; V was cut back by 3 bases and J by 5 bases. CDR1 SGHDN and CDR2 FVKESK come from the germline V gene. This CDR3 is built from 15 residues. The CDR3, as DNA: TGTGCCAGCAGCCATAGGACTAGCAAGACCGGGGAGCTGTTTTTT. It specifies CASSHRTSKTGELFF.

This sequence joins TRBV19 and TRBJ2-3; weak D call: TRBD1 (6 bases). CDR1 and CDR2 from the germline V gene are LNHDA and SQIVND (reference sequence). The CDR3 is 15 amino acids. V lost 0 bases, J lost 3 bases, and 10 bases lay in between. This chain's CDR3 is CASSIDGGRTDTQYF. CDR3 sequence (DNA): TGTGCCAGTAGTATAGATGGGGGCCGGACAGATACGCAGTATTTT.

The chain recombines TRBV3-1 with TRBJ2-1; 12 bases agree with TRBD2. The V segment lost 4 bases and the J segment 2 bases; nucleotides outside the gene matches: 9. CDR3 length: 18 residues. Germline lookup yields CDR1 LGHDT and CDR2 YNNKEL (reference sequence). CDR3 residues: CASSPRVGLAGPYNEQFF. Here the CDR3 DNA reads TGTGCCAGCAGCCCCAGGGTCGGACTAGCGGGGCCCTACAATGAGCAGTTCTTC.

The gene calls are TRBV20-1 and TRBJ2-5; 9 bases map to TRBD2. CDR3 size: 14 residues. Per the germline V gene, CDR1 is DFQATT and CDR2 is SNEGSKA (reference sequence). The V segment lost 1 base and the J segment 5 bases; nucleotides outside the gene matches: 5. CDR3 residues: CSARVAGGPETQYF. The CDR3 nucleotides read TGCAGTGCTAGAGTTGCGGGAGGGCCGGAGACCCAGTACTTC.

At least ten counts were recorded for this clonotype. The chain combines TRBV24-1 with TRBJ1-5; TRBD1 agrees at 7 bases. The trim removed 9 bases at V and 1 base at J, leaving 2 bases unmatched. Germline V CDR1 and CDR2: KGHDR, SFDVKD. This CDR3 has 13 amino acids. This chain's CDR3 is CATATGSNQPQHF. In DNA form, the CDR3 reads TGTGCCACCGCGACAGGGAGCAATCAGCCCCAGCATTTT.

V and J are TRBV6-5 and TRBJ2-2; no clear D gene. CDR3 length: 15 amino acids. Germline CDR1 MNHEY, CDR2 SVGAGI. V lost 6 bases and J lost 6, with 17 bases in between. The CDR3 nucleotides are TGTGCCAGCAGACGCGACTTCGGCCTTGCCGGGGAGCTGTTTTTT. Amino acid sequence: CASRRDFGLAGELFF.

The rearrangement joins TRBV11-2 to TRBJ2-2; 11 bases map to TRBD2. This CDR3 has 17 amino acids. Unmatched junction bases numbered 10, after V lost 5 bases and J lost 5 bases. CDR1 is SGHAT and CDR2 is FQNNGV in the germline V gene. The CDR3 loop is CASSIIAGGPGTGELFF. The CDR3 nucleotides read TGTGCCAGCAGCATCATAGCGGGAGGGCCAGGGACCGGGGAGCTGTTTTTT.

The chain joins TRBV10-2 to TRBJ1-1; unclear D gene. The CDR3 contains 15 residues. Trimming stripped 2 bases from V and 5 bases from J, with 15 bases between. Germline CDR1 is WSHSY and CDR2 is SAAADI. The CDR3 sequence: CASSEEGSGWTEAFF. The DNA for the CDR3 is TGCGCCAGCAGTGAGGAGGGATCGGGGTGGACTGAAGCTTTCTTT.

This clonotype was recorded at least ten times. The chain couples TRBV3-1 to TRBJ1-1; tentative D call: TRBD1 (5 bases). V was shortened by 4 bases and J by 7 bases, with 7 bases between the two germline ends. Germline CDR1 LGHDT, CDR2 YNNKEL (reference sequence). The CDR3 runs to 11 residues. The DNA for the CDR3 is TGTGCCAGCAGCCGGCAGGGTGAAGCTTTCTTT. Its translation: CASSRQGEAFF.

V and J are TRBV2 and TRBJ2-1, with 10 bases matching TRBD1. Germline CDR1 reads SNHLY; CDR2 reads FYNNEI. The CDR3 loop spans 14 amino acids. Trimming cost V 6 bases and J 2 bases; bases outside gene matches: 1. The CDR3 sequence is CASRDRGAYNEQFF. The CDR3 DNA follows: TGTGCCAGCAGGGACAGGGGGGCCTACAATGAGCAGTTCTTC.

The rearrangement joins TRBV7-8 to TRBJ2-7, with 12 nucleotides matching TRBD2. The V gene's germline CDR1 is SGHVS and CDR2 FQNEAQ. This CDR3 spans 17 amino acids. J lost 2 bases, V lost 5 bases, and 10 bases had no gene match. CDR3 coding DNA: TGTGCCAGCAGCGGCGGACTAGCGGGGACCACAACCTACGAGCAGTACTTC. Translation gives CASSGGLAGTTTYEQYF.

Only a few counts were recorded for this clonotype. The rearrangement links TRBV28 to TRBJ2-7; TRBD1 matches 7 bases. CDR3 length: 16 amino acids. Looked up from germline, CDR1 is MDHEN and CDR2 is SYDVKM. V lost 6 bases, J lost 2 bases, and 13 bases stayed unmatched. The DNA for the CDR3 is TGTGCCAGCAGCCTGGGGGCGACAGGGAGCCCCTACGAGCAGTACTTC. Amino acids: CASSLGATGSPYEQYF.

This clonotype has a handful of counts. The genes are TRBV18 and TRBJ2-5, with D possibly TRBD1 on 5 matching bases. The CDR3 totals 13 residues. CDR1 KGHSH and CDR2 LQKENI come from the germline V gene. Trimming removed 8 bases from V and 3 bases from J, with 13 bases in between. The chain's CDR3 is CASTRSREETQYF. The CDR3 DNA follows: TGTGCCAGCACCCGAAGCAGGGAAGAGACCCAGTACTTC.

The CDR3 DNA is TGCAGTGCTAGAGATTCTGGTGCTACGCAGTATTTT. Its translation: CSARDSGATQYF. The chain links TRBV20-1 to TRBJ2-3; D is ambiguous. The CDR3 consists of 12 residues. V was clipped by 0 bases and J by 8 bases, with 9 bases between them. Looked up from germline, CDR1 is DFQATT and CDR2 is SNEGSKA (reference sequence).

The chain recombines TRBV10-3 with TRBJ2-7; 14 positions agree with TRBD2. V lost 3 bases to trimming and J lost 6 bases; unmatched junction nucleotides: 10. This CDR3 has 17 amino acids. Germline V CDR1 and CDR2: ENHRY, SYGVKD. The CDR3 loop is CAISERTSGGPTSEQYF. The DNA for the CDR3 is TGTGCCATCAGTGAAAGGACTAGCGGGGGGCCCACCTCCGAGCAGTACTTC.

The rearrangement uses TRBV10-1 and TRBJ2-3, with 13 nucleotides matching TRBD2. CDR1 and CDR2 (germline): WNHNN, SYGVQD (reference sequence). CDR3 size: 16 residues. V was pared by 3 bases and J by 4 bases, with 4 bases of the junction left unmatched. This CDR3 reads CASSDGLAGEADTQYF. In nucleotides, the CDR3 is TGCGCCAGCAGTGATGGACTAGCGGGAGAGGCAGATACGCAGTATTTT.

The sample holds many counts of this clonotype. J is TRBJ1-1 and V is TRBV12-3 or TRBV12-4; weak D call: TRBD1 (5 bases). V dropped 3 bases and J dropped 3 bases, with 14 bases sitting between them. The CDR3 spans 15 residues. CDR3 sequence: CASSFYRFLDTEAFF. CDR3 DNA: TGTGCCAGCAGTTTTTACAGGTTCCTCGACACTGAAGCTTTCTTT.

J is TRBJ2-7 and V is TRBV7-2; D remains ambiguous. V lost 2 bases and J 2 bases, leaving 10 bases between the germline ends. This CDR3 has 14 amino acids. CDR1 and CDR2 (germline): SGHTA, FQGNSA. Written as DNA, the CDR3 is TGTGCCAGCAGCTTATCGAACAGCCCCTACGAGCAGTACTTC. Translation: CASSLSNSPYEQYF.

This clonotype was observed many times. The chain links TRBV7-2 to TRBJ2-3, with 8 nucleotides matching TRBD1. Germline V gene lookup returns CDR1 SGHTA and CDR2 FQGNSA. The J segment lost 14 bases and the V segment lost 5 bases, leaving 15 bases of the junction unmatched. The CDR3 has 14 amino acids. CDR3 region: CASSPTDRAPPRYF. The CDR3 bases are TGTGCCAGCAGCCCAACGGACAGGGCCCCGCCGCGGTATTTT.

Only a few counts were recorded for this clonotype. The chain is built from TRBV20-1 and TRBJ2-1; D ambiguous. The CDR3 is 15 amino acids. Germline lookup yields CDR1 DFQATT and CDR2 SNEGSKA (reference sequence). Trimming removed 3 bases from V and 3 bases from J, with 15 bases in between. The CDR3 DNA reads TGCAGTGCTAGTCTTTTGGATGCCCGCTACAATGAGCAGTTCTTC. Translated: CSASLLDARYNEQFF.

The genes are TRBV12-3 or TRBV12-4 and TRBJ2-3, with 7 nucleotides matching TRBD2. The V and J ends lost 7 bases and 2 bases, in that order; junction bases with no gene match: 15. CDR3 size: 17 residues. The CDR3 region has the DNA TGTGCCAGCACACTATCACCTTGGGGGGGGACCACAGATACGCAGTATTTT. Translating it yields CASTLSPWGGTTDTQYF.

As DNA, the CDR3 is TGTGCCAGCAGTTACTCGTCAGGGGGAGGCGAAAAACTGTTTTTT. The encoded protein is CASSYSSGGGEKLFF. V gene TRBV6-5 combines with J gene TRBJ1-4, with 7 bases aligning to TRBD1. The CDR3 totals 15 residues. J gave up 8 bases and V 0 bases, and 6 bases lay outside the gene matches. CDR1 is MNHEY, CDR2 SVGAGI, per germline.

This clonotype occurred many times. The J gene is TRBJ1-2, the V gene TRBV29-1, with a weak D call TRBD1 (5 bases). The CDR3 is 13 amino acids. V was shortened by 4 bases and J by 2 bases, with 11 bases between the two germline ends. Germline lookup yields CDR1 SQVTM and CDR2 ANQGSEA. The CDR3 spells CSVVVTGNYGYTF. Here the CDR3 DNA reads TGCAGCGTTGTGGTAACAGGAAACTATGGCTACACCTTC.